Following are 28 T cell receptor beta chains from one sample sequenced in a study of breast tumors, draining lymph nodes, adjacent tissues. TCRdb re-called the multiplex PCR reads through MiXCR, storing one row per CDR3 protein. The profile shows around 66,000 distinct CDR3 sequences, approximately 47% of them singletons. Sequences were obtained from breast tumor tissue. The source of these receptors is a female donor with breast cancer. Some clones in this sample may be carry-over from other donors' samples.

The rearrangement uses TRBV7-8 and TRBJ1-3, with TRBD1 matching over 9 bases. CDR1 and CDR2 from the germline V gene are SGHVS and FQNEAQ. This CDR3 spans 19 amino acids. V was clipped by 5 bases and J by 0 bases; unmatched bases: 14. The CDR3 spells CASSPNRGRISDSGNTIYF. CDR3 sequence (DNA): TGTGCCAGCAGCCCAAACAGGGGGCGGATATCAGACTCTGGAAACACCATATATTTT.

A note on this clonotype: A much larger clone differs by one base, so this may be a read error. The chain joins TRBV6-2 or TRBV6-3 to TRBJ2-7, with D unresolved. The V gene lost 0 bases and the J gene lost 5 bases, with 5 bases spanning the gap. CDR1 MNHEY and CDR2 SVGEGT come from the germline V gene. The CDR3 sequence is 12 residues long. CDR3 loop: CASSYSAHEQYF. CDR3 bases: TGTGCCAGCAGTTACTCCGCCCACGAGCAGTACTTC.

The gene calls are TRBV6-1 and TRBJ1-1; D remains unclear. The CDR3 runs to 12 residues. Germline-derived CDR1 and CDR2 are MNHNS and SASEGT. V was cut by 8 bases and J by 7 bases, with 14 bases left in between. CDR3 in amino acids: CASVDYPIEAFF. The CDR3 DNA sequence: TGTGCCAGCGTTGACTACCCCATTGAAGCTTTCTTT.

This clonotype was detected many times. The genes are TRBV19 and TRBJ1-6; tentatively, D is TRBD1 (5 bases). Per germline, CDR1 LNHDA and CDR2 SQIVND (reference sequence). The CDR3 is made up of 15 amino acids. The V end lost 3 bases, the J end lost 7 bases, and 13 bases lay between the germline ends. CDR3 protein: CASSMVGTGNSPLHF. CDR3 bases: TGTGCCAGTAGTATGGTGGGGACGGGCAATTCACCCCTCCACTTT.

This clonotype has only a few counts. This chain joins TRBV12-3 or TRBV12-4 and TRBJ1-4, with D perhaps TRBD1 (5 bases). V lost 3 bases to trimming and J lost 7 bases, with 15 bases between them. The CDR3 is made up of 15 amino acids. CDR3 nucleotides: TGTGCCAGCAGTTTGGGGGGGGGGGGTTCTGAAAAACTGTTTTTT. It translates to CASSLGGGGSEKLFF.

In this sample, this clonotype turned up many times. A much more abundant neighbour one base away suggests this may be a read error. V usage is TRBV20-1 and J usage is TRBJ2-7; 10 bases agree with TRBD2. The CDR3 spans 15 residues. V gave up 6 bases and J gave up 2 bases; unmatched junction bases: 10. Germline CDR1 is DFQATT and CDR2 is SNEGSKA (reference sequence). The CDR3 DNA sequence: TGCAGTGCACAGAGGGACGGGACTAGCGCCTACGAGCAGTACTTC. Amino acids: CSAQRDGTSAYEQYF.

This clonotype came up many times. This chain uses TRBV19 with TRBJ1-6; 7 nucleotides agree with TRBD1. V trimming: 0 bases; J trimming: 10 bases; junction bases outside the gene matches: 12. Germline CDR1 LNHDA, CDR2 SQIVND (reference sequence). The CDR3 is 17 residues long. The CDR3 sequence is CASSIDRIRGVRSPLHF. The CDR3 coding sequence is TGTGCCAGTAGTATAGATCGAATCAGGGGGGTTCGATCACCCCTCCACTTT.

CDR3 nucleotide sequence: TGCGCCAGCAGCTTGGTAGGGACAGGGGGCCCTAACTATGGCTACACCTTC. Translating gives CASSLVGTGGPNYGYTF. The genes are TRBV5-1 and TRBJ1-2, with 12 positions matching TRBD1. The CDR3 has 17 residues. Trimming cost V 0 bases and J 0 bases; bases outside gene matches: 3. Germline V CDR1 and CDR2: SGHRS, YFSETQ.

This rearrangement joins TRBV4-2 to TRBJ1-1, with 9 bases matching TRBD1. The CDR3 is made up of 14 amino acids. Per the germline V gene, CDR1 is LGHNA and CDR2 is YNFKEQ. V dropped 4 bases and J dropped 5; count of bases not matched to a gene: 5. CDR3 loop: CASSLDRGWTEAFF. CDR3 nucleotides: TGTGCCAGCAGCCTAGACAGGGGGTGGACTGAAGCTTTCTTT.

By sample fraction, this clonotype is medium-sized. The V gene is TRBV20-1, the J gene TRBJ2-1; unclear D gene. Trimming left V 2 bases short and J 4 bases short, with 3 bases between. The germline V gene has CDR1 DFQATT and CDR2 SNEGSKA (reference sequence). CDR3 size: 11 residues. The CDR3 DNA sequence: TGCAGTGCTAGATGGTACAATGAGCAGTTCTTC. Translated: CSARWYNEQFF.

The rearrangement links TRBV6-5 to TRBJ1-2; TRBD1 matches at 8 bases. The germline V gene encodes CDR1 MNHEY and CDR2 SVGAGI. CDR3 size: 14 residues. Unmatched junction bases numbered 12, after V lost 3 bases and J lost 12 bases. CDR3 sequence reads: CASSYGQGLWGNTF. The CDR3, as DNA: TGTGCCAGCAGTTATGGACAGGGCCTCTGGGGAAACACCTTC.

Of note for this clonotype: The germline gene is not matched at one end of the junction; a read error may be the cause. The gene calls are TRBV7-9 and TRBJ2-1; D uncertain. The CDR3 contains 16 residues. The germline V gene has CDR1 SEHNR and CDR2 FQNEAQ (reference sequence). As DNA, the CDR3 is TGTGCCAGCGGCTTAGATGGGCAGAGCTCCTACAATAAGCAGTTCTTC. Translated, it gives CASGLDGQSSYNKQFF.

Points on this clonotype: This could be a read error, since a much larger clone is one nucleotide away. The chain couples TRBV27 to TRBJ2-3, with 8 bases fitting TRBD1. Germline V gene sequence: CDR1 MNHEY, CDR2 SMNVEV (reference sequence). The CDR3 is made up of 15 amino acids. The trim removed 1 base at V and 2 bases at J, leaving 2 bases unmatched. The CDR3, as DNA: TGTGCCAGCAGTTTATACAGGGGGTTCACAGATACGCAGTATTTT. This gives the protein CASSLYRGFTDTQYF.

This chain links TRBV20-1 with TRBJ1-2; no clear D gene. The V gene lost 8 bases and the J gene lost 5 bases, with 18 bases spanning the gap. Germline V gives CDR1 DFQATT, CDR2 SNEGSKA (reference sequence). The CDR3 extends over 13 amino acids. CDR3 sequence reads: CSTVAGEVYGYTF. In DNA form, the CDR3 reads TGCAGTACTGTAGCGGGAGAGGTGTATGGCTACACCTTC.

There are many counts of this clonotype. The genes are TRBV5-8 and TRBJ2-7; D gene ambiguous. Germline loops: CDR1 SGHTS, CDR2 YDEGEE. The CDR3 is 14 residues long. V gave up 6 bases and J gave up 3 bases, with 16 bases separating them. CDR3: CASILRPKFYEQYF. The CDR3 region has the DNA TGTGCCAGCATCCTCAGACCTAAATTCTACGAGCAGTACTTC.

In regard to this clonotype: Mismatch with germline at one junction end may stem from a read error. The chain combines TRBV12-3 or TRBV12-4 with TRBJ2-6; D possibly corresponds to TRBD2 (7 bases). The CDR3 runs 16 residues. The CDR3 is CASSSTEGRGGGTEAF. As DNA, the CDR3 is TGTGCCAGCAGCTCTACAGAGGGAAGGGGCGGGGGCACTGAAGCTTTC.

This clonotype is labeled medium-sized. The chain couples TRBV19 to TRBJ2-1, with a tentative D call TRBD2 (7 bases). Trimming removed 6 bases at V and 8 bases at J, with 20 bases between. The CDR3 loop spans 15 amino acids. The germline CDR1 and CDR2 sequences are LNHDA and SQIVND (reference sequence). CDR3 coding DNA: TGTGCCAGTAGCCCGGACAGCCTGGGAGGGGATGAGCAGTTCTTC. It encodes CASSPDSLGGDEQFF. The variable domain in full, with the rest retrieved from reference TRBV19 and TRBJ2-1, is DGGITQSPKYLFRKEGQNVTLSCEQNLNHDAMYWYRQDPGQGLRLIYYSQIVNDFQKGDIAEGYSVSREKKESFPLTVTSAQKNPTAFYLCASSPDSLGGDEQFFGPGTRLTVL.

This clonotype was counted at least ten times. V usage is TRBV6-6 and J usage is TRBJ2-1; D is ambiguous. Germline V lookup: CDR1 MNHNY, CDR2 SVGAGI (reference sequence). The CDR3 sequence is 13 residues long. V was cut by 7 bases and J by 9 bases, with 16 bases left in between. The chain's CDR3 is CASTTVAGREQFF. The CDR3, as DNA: TGTGCCAGCACCACCGTTGCCGGTCGTGAGCAGTTCTTC.

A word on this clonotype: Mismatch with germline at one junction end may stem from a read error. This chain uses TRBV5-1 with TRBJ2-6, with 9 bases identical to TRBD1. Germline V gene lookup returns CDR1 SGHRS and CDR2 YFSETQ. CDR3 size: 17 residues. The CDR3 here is CASSLDFFPTGGNVLTF. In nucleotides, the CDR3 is TGCGCCAGCAGCTTAGACTTCTTCCCGACAGGGGGCAACGTCCTGACTTTC.

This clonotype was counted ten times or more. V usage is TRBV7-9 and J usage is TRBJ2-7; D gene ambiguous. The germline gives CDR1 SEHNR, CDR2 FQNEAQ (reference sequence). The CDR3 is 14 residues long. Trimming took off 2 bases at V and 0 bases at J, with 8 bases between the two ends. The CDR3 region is CASSLYDGSYEQYF. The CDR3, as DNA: TGTGCCAGCAGCTTATACGATGGCTCCTACGAGCAGTACTTC.

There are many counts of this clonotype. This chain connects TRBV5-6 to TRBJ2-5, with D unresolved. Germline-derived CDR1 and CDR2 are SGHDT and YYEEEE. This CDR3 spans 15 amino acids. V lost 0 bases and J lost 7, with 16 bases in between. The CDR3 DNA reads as TGTGCCAGCAGCTTGGGGTCCGCTCGAGGTGGGACCCAGTACTTC. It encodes CASSLGSARGGTQYF.

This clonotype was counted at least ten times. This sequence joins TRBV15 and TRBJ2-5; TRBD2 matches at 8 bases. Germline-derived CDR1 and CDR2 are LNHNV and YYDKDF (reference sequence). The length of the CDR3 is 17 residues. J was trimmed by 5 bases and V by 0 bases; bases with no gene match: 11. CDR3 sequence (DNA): TGTGCCACCAGCAGAGATCGGCCAAGCGGGGGATCGGAGACCCAGTACTTC. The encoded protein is CATSRDRPSGGSETQYF.

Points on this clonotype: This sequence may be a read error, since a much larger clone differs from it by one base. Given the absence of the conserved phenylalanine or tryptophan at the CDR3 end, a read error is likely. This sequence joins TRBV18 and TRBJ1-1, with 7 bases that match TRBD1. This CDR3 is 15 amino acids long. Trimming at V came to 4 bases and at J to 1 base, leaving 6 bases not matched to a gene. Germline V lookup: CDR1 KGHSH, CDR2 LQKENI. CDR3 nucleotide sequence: TGTGCCAGCTCACGCGGGACAGCAGCGAACACTGAAGCTTTCTTG. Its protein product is CASSRGTAANTEAFL.

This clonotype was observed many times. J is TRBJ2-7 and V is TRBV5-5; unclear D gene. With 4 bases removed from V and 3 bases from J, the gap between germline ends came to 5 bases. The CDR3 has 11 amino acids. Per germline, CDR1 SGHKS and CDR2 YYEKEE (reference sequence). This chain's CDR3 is CASSPSYEQYF. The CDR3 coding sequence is TGTGCCAGCAGCCCAAGCTACGAGCAGTACTTC. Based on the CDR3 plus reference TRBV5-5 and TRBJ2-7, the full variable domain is DAGVTQSPTHLIKTRGQQVTLRCSPISGHKSVSWYQQVLGQGPQFIFQYYEKEERGRGNFPDRFSARQFPNYSSELNVNALLLGDSALYLCASSPSYEQYFGPGTRLTVT.

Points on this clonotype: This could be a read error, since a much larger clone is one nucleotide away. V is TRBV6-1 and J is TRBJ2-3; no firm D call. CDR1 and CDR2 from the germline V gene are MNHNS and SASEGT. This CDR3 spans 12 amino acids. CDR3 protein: CASSPRRDTRYF. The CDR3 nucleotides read TGTGCCAGCAGTCCGCGTAGGGATACGCGGTATTTT.

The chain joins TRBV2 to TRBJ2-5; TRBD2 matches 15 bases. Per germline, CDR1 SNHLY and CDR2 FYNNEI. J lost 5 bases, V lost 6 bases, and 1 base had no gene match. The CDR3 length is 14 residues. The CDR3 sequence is CASSGTSGGETQYF. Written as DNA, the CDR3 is TGTGCCAGCAGCGGGACTAGCGGGGGGGAGACCCAGTACTTC.

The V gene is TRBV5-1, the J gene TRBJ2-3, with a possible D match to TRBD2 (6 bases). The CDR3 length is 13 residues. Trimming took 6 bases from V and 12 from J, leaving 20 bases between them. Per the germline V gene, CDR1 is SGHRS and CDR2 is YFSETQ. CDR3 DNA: TGCGCCAGCAACGTGGGACTTTCAGATATCCAGTATTTT. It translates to CASNVGLSDIQYF.

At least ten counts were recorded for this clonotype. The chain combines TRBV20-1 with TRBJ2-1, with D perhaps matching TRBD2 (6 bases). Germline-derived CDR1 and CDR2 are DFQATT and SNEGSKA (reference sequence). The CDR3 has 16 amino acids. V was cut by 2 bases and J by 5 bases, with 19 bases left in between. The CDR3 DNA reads TGCAGTGCTAGAAACTTAGCGGCTTGGTCCCACAATGAGCAGTTCTTC. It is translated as CSARNLAAWSHNEQFF.